This T cell receptor (beta chain) is from a study of CD8 T cells in Susac syndrome. The germline V gene has CDR1 SEHNR and CDR2 FQNEAQ (reference sequence). V lost 2 bases and J lost 3, with 10 bases in between. The length of the CDR3 is 14 residues. Random-hexamer reverse transcription was applied to about 0.5 to 1 ug RNA. The method of amplification for TCR beta CDR3 was immunoSEQ multiplex PCR, covering 54 Vbeta and 13 Jbeta. From the immunoSEQ multiplex PCR reads, TCRdb called clonotypes with MiXCR, one entry per CDR3 protein. The data contain roughly 50,000 distinct CDR3 sequences, 80% to 95% of them singletons. In blood CD8+ and CD4+ T cells, TCR beta underwent sequencing. While serving as controls, healthy donors were matched for age and sex. Negative isolation was used for CD8+ and CD4+ T cells and FACS enrichment for TEMRA cells.

The sequenced sample consisted of CD8+ T cells from PBMCs. The sequence derives from a human donor in good health. The chain links TRBV7-9 to TRBJ1-1, with D unclear. CDR3 in DNA: TGTGCCAGCAGCTTACTCGATGAGGACACTGAAGCTTTCTTT. The encoded protein is CASSLLDEDTEAFF.